This T cell receptor (beta chain) was observed in a study of blood T cell repertoires in COVID-19. How the authors handled the data: Estimates of nucleated cell counts were drawn from the amplification of reference gene primers. Data came from immunoSEQ multiplex PCR; TCRdb stores just in-frame clones and leaves some out. That table supplies the V and J calls and clone size; D and trimming were determined from the DNA. The sample lists about 270,000 clones, around nine tenths occurring once. Germline loops: CDR1 MNHEY, CDR2 SVGAGI. Trimming pared 3 bases from V and 4 bases from J, leaving 3 bases between. CDR3 size: 11 residues.

The sequence derives from a woman in her late teens or twenties who had recovered from COVID-19. Sequencing input: PBMCs or T cells enriched from blood (not recorded which). The gene calls are TRBV6-5 and TRBJ2-5; D unresolved. The CDR3 is CASSYIETQYF. CDR3 DNA: TGTGCCAGCAGTTATATAGAGACCCAGTACTTC.